Described below is a single T cell receptor (beta chain) sequence and its context. This record belongs to a study of shared T cell receptors in the human thymus. Trimming removed 2 bases from V and 10 bases from J; junction bases left unmatched: 2. The CDR3 covers 12 residues. Per germline, CDR1 MGHDK and CDR2 SYGVNS. The table came from immunoSEQ multiplex PCR; TCRdb's copy has only in-frame clones and leaves some out. The profile covers some 660,000 clones, with more than 70% appearing a single time and 0.0094% taken by the ten largest. The same sample was also used in a study of human thymus T cells. This second study notes: All donors were healthy Finnish infants who were undergoing corrective surgery to treat congenital heart defects.

The chain combines TRBV25-1 with TRBJ2-1; TRBD2 agrees at 7 bases. The TCR comes from a boy under two years old with a congenital heart defect. Sequencing used thymocytes. Here the CDR3 DNA reads TGTGCCAGCAGTGAAGGTAGCGGGGAGCAGTTCTTC. As protein: CASSEGSGEQFF. Based on the CDR3 plus reference TRBV25-1 and TRBJ2-1, the full variable domain is EADIYQTPRYLVIGTGKKITLECSQTMGHDKMYWYQQDPGMELHLIHYSYGVNSTEKGDLSSESTVSRIRTEHFPLTLESARPSHTSQYLCASSEGSGEQFFGPGTRLTVL.